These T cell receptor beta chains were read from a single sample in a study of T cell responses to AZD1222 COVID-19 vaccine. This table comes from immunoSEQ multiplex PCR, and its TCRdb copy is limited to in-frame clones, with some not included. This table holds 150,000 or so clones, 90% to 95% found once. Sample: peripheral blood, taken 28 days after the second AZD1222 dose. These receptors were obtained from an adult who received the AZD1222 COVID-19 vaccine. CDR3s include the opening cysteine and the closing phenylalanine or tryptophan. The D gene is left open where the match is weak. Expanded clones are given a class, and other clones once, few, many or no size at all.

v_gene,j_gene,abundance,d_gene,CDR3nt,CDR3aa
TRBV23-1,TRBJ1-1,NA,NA,TGCGCCAGCAGCGGGAGATTGAACACTGAAGCTTTCTTT,CASSGRLNTEAFF
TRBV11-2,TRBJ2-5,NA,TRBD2,TGTGCCAGCAGAGAACTCCGCGGGGGGGAGACCCAGTACTTC,CASRELRGGETQYF
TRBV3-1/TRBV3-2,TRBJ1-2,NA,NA,TGTGCCAGCAGCTACAACCATCTTAACTATGGCTACACCTTC,CASSYNHLNYGYTF
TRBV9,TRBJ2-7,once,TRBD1,TGTGCCAGCAGCGCGTCAGACAGGGACTCCTACGAGCAGTACTTC,CASSASDRDSYEQYF
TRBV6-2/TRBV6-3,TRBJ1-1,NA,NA,TGTGCCAGCAGTTACCCGGAAGGGCCGAACACTGAAGCTTTCTTT,CASSYPEGPNTEAFF
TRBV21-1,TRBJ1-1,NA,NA,TGTGCCGGTGGCAGGGCCCTGTACACTGAAGCTTTCTTT,CAGGRALYTEAFF
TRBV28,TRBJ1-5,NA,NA,TGTGCCAGCAGTTTATTTCGGGGTAATAGCAATCAGCCCCAGCATTTT,CASSLFRGNSNQPQHF
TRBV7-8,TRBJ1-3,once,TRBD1,TGTGCCAGCAGCTTAGGACAGGGGGCCAACACCATATATTTT,CASSLGQGANTIYF
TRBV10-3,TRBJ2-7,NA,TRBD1,TGTGCCAGCTCAAGCACACAGGGGGCAACGATCTACGAGCAGTACTTC,CASSSTQGATIYEQYF
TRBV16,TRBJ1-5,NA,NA,TGTGCCAGCAGCCAACGGGGAGGGAAAGAGACCCAGCATTTT,CASSQRGGKETQHF